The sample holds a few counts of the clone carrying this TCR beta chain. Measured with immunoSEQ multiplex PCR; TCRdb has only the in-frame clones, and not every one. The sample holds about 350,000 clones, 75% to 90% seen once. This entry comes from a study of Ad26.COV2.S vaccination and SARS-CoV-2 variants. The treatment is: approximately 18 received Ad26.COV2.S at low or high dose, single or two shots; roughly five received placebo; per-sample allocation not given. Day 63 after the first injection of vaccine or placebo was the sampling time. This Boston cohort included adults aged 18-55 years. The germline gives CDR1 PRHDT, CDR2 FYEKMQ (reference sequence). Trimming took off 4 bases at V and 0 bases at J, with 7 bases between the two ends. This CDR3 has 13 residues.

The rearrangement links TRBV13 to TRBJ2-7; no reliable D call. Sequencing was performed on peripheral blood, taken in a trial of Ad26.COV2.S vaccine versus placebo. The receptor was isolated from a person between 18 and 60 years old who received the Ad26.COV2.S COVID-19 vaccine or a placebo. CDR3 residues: CASSSSSSYEQYF. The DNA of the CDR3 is TGTGCCAGCAGCTCCTCAAGCTCCTACGAGCAGTACTTC.